This T cell receptor beta chain emerged from a study of T cell responses to AZD1222 COVID-19 vaccine. Study-level results: Seropositivity was recorded at baseline in only a handful of AZD1222 recipients. Spike-specific TCRs gained breadth and depth after people received two AZD1222 doses.

Trimming at V came to 5 bases and at J to 4 bases, leaving 12 bases not matched to a gene. Germline CDR1 is SEHNR and CDR2 is FQNEAQ (reference sequence). This CDR3 has 17 amino acids. Concerning this clone: Its antigen is as yet unknown.

Clones were sequenced by immunoSEQ multiplex PCR, and TCRdb holds only the in-frame ones, with some missing. The top ten hold about 7.5% of the sample, which has about 140,000 clones, 91% seen once. The chain couples TRBV7-9 to TRBJ2-1, with TRBD2 matching over 9 bases. This receptor was identified in an adult who received the MenACWY meningococcal vaccine as a control. The source material was peripheral blood, sampled 28 days after the second dose of the MenACWY control vaccine. CDR3: CASSPLTGTSRYNEQFF. The CDR3 coding sequence is TGTGCCAGCAGCCCATTGACCGGGACTAGCAGATACAATGAGCAGTTCTTC.